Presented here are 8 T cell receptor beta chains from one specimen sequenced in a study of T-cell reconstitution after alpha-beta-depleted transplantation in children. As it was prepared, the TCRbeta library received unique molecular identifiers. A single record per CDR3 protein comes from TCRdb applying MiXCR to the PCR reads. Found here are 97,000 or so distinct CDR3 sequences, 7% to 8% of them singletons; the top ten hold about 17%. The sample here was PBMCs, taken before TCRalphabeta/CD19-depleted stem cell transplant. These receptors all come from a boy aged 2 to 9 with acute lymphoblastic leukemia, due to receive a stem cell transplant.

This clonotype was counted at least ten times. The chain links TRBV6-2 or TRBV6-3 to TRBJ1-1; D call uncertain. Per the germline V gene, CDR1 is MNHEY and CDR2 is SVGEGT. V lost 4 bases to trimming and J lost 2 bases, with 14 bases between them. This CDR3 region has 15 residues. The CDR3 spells CASSLGWSDNTEAFF. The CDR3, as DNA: TGTGCCAGCAGTTTAGGTTGGTCGGATAACACTGAAGCTTTCTTT.

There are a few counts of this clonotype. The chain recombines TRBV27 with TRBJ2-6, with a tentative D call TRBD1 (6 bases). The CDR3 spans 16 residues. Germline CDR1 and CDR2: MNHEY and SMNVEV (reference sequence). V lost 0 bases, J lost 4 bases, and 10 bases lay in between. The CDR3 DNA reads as TGTGCCAGCAGTTTATCCCAGGGGCTGGGGGCCAACGTCCTGACTTTC. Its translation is CASSLSQGLGANVLTF.

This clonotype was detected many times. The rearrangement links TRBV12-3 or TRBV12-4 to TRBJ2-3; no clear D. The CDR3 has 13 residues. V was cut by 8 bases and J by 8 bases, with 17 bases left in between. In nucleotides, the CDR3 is TGTGCCAGCGCCCCGGGCACTTATGCTACGCAGTATTTT. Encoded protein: CASAPGTYATQYF.

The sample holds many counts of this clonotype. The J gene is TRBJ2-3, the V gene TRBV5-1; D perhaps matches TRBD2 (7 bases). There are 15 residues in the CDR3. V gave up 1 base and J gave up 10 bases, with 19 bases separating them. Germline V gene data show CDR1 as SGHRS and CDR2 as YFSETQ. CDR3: CASSLSAGASAAQYF. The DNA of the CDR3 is TGCGCCAGCAGCTTGTCCGCGGGGGCCTCGGCGGCGCAGTATTTT.

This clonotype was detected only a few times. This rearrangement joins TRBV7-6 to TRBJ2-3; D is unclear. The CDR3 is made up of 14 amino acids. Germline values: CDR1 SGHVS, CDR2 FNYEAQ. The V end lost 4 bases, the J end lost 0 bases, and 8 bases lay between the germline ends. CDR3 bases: TGTGCCAGCAGCTCCGCCCCTAGCACAGATACGCAGTATTTT. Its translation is CASSSAPSTDTQYF.

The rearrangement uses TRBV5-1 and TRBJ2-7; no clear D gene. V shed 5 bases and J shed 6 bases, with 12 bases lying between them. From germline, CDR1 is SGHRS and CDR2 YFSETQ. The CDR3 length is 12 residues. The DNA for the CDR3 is TGCGCCAGCAGTTCCGGGCTAGGCGAGCAGTACTTC. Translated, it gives CASSSGLGEQYF.

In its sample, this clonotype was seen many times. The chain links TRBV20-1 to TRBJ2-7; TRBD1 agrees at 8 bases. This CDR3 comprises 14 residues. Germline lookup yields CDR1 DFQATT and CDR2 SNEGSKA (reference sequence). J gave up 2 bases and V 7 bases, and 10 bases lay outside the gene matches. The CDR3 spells CSVKAPGQAYEQYF. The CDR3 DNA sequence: TGCAGTGTCAAAGCTCCGGGACAGGCCTACGAGCAGTACTTC.

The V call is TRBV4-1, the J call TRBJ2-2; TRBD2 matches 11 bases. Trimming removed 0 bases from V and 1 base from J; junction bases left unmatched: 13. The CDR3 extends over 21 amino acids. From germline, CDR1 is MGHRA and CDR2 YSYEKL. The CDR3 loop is CASSQDFFKASGGRNTGELFF. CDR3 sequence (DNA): TGCGCCAGCAGCCAAGATTTCTTTAAGGCTAGCGGGGGGAGGAACACCGGGGAGCTGTTTTTT.